These 7 T cell receptor beta chains came from one sample sequenced in a study of shared clonotypes between healthy human individuals. TCRdb keeps only in-frame clones here, not all; method: immunoSEQ multiplex PCR. Here the sample spans some 480,000 clones, about 80% being singletons. Specimen: PBMCs. The receptors originated from a woman between 40 and 50 years old in good health. Some clones in this sample may be carry-over from other donors' samples.

The rearrangement links TRBV7-3 to TRBJ2-6, with D perhaps matching TRBD2 (6 bases). Germline CDR1 reads SGHTA; CDR2 reads FQGTGA. CDR3 length: 14 amino acids. The germline V and J ends were trimmed by 5 bases and 3 bases, with 8 bases remaining between them. In DNA form, the CDR3 reads TGTGCCAGCAGCCAGGGAGGTGGGGCCAACGTCCTGACTTTC. Residues: CASSQGGGANVLTF. The variable domain in full, completed from reference TRBV7-3 and TRBJ2-6, reads GAGVSQTPSNKVTEKGKYVELRCDPISGHTALYWYRQSLGQGPEFLIYFQGTGAADDSGLPNDRFFAVRPEGSVSTLKIQRTERGDSAVYLCASSQGGGANVLTFGAGSRLTVL.

This clone was seen a single time. This chain joins TRBV18 and TRBJ2-7; TRBD2 might be the D (5 bases). From germline, CDR1 is KGHSH and CDR2 LQKENI. V was pared by 4 bases and J by 7 bases, with 17 bases between. CDR3 length: 14 residues. The CDR3 DNA is TGTGCCAGCTCACTTCCGAGGGATGGGAGAGAGCAGTACTTC. This codes for CASSLPRDGREQYF.

The chain carries TRBV7-6 and TRBJ2-1; D call uncertain. This CDR3 spans 14 amino acids. Trimming cost V 2 bases and J 3 bases, with 8 bases left between them. Germline V lookup: CDR1 SGHVS, CDR2 FNYEAQ. CDR3 amino acids: CASSLINSYNEQFF. The CDR3, as DNA: TGTGCCAGCAGCTTAATAAACAGCTACAATGAGCAGTTCTTC.

This clone was picked up a small number of times. The chain joins TRBV7-3 to TRBJ2-1, with 8 bases fitting TRBD1. Germline V CDR1 and CDR2: SGHTA, FQGTGA. J gave up 4 bases and V 0 bases, and 2 bases lay outside the gene matches. The CDR3 loop spans 15 amino acids. CDR3 nucleotides: TGTGCCAGCAGCTTAACGGGACAGGAATACAATGAGCAGTTCTTC. Protein product: CASSLTGQEYNEQFF.

CDR3 region: CASSEGQGANTEAFF. CDR3 in DNA: TGTGCCAGCAGTGAGGGGCAGGGCGCGAACACTGAAGCTTTCTTT. This chain joins TRBV2 and TRBJ1-1, with a weak D call TRBD1 (5 bases). The germline CDR1 and CDR2 sequences are SNHLY and FYNNEI. There are 15 residues in the CDR3. V lost 3 bases, J lost 1 base, and 12 bases lay in between.

This clone was counted between two and nine times. This rearrangement joins TRBV5-4 to TRBJ2-7, with D perhaps TRBD1 or TRBD2 (5 bases each). V was pared by 5 bases and J by 2 bases, with 17 bases between. The CDR3 length is 15 residues. Looked up from germline, CDR1 is SGHNT and CDR2 is YYREEE (reference sequence). CDR3 sequence (DNA): TGTGCCAGCAGTCCCCAGGGTGGGCGGGCCTACGAGCAGTACTTC. Protein: CASSPQGGRAYEQYF. Complete variable domain (other parts from reference TRBV5-4 and TRBJ2-7): ETGVTQSPTHLIKTRGQQVTLRCSSQSGHNTVSWYQQALGQGPQFIFQYYREEENGRGNFPPRFSGLQFPNYSSELNVNALELDDSALYLCASSPQGGRAYEQYFGPGTRLTVT.

The V gene is TRBV30, the J gene TRBJ2-1; D gene unclear. The CDR3 loop spans 11 amino acids. V was pared by 4 bases and J by 5 bases, with 6 bases between. In germline, CDR1 is GTSNPN, CDR2 SVGIG (reference sequence). This CDR3 reads CAWTQNNEQFF. The CDR3 DNA is TGTGCCTGGACACAGAACAATGAGCAGTTCTTC.